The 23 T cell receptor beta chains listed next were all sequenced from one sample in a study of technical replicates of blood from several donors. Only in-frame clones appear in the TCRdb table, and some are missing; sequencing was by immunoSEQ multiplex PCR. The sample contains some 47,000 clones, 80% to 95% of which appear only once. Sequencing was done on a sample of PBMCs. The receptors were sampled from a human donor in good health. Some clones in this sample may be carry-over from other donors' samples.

CDR3 DNA: TGTGCCAGCAGTTTATCTGGGGGGGCGCCTGAAGGCTACACCTTC. Translating gives CASSLSGGAPEGYTF. The chain couples TRBV27 to TRBJ1-2, with a weak D call TRBD1 (6 bases). Germline CDR1 and CDR2: MNHEY and SMNVEV (reference sequence). Trimming took 0 bases from V and 8 from J, leaving 16 bases between them. The CDR3 covers 15 residues.

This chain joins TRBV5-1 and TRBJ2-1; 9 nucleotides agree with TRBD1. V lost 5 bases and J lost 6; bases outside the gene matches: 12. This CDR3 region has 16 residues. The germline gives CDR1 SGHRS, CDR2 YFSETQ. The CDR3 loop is CASSFEGTGQINEQFF. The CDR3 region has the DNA TGCGCCAGCAGTTTCGAGGGGACAGGGCAAATCAATGAGCAGTTCTTC.

The CDR3 region is CASSQELEGGELFF. DNA for the CDR3: TGCGCCAGCAGCCAAGAACTAGAAGGAGGGGAGCTGTTTTTT. This chain links TRBV4-3 with TRBJ2-2; weak D call: TRBD2 (5 bases). The CDR3 covers 14 residues. V was pared by 0 bases and J by 8 bases, with 10 bases between. The germline V gene encodes CDR1 LGHNA and CDR2 YSLEER.

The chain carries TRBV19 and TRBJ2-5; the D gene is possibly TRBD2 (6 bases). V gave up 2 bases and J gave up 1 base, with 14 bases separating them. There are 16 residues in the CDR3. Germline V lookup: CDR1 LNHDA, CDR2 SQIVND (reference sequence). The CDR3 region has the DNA TGTGCCAGTAGTATAAAGAAGGGTAGCGGCCAAGAGACCCAGTACTTC. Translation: CASSIKKGSGQETQYF.

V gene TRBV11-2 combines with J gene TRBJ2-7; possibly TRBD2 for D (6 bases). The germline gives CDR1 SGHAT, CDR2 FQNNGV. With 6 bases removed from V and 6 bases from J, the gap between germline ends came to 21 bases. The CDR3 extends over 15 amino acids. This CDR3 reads CASSPVRGSGVEQYF. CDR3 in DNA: TGTGCCAGCAGTCCCGTTCGGGGTAGCGGAGTCGAGCAGTACTTC.

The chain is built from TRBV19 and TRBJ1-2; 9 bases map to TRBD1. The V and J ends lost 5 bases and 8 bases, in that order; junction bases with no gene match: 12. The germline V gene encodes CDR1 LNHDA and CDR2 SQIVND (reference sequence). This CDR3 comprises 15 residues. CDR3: CASSHTGGRGTGYTF. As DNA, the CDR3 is TGTGCCAGTAGTCACACAGGGGGCAGAGGGACCGGCTACACCTTC.

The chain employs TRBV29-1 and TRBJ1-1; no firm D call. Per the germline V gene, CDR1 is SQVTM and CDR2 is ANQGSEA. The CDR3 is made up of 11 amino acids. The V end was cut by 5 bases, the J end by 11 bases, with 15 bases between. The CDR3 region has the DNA TGCAGCGTTCCCGCTCCCAGAGCGGCTTTCTTT. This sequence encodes CSVPAPRAAFF.

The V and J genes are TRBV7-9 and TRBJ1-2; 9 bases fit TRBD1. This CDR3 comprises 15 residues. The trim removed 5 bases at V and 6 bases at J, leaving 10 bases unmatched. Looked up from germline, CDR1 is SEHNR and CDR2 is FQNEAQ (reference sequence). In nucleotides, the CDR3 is TGTGCCAGCAGCATCTACCGGGACAGGGTTGATGGCTACACCTTC. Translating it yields CASSIYRDRVDGYTF. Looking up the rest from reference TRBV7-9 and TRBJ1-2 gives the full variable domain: DTGVSQNPRHKITKRGQNVTFRCDPISEHNRLYWYRQTLGQGPEFLTYFQNEAQLEKSRLLSDRFSAERPKGSFSTLEIQRTEQGDSAMYLCASSIYRDRVDGYTFGSGTRLTVV.

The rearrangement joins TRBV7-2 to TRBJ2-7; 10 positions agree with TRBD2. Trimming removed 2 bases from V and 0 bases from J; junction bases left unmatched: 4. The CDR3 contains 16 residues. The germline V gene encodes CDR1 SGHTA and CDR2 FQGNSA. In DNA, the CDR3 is TGTGCCAGCAGCTTAATGGCTAGCGGGGGCTCCTACGAGCAGTACTTC. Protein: CASSLMASGGSYEQYF.

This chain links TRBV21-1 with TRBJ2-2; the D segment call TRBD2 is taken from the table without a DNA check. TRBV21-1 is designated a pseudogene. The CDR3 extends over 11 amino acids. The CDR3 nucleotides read TGTGCCAGCAGCACTGCCGGGGAGCTGTTTTTT. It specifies CASSTAGELFF.

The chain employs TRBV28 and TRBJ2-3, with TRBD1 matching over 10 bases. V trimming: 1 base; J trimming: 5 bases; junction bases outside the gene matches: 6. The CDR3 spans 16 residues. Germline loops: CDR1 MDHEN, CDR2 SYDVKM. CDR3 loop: CASSLFGQGGGDTQYF. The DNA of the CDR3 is TGTGCCAGCAGTTTATTTGGACAGGGGGGCGGAGATACGCAGTATTTT.

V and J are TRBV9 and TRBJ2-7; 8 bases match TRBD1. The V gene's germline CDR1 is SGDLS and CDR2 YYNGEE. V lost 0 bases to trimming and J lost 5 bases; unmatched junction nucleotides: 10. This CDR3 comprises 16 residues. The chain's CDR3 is CASSVAPTGEVNEQYF. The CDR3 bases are TGTGCCAGCAGCGTAGCCCCGACAGGGGAGGTAAACGAGCAGTACTTC.

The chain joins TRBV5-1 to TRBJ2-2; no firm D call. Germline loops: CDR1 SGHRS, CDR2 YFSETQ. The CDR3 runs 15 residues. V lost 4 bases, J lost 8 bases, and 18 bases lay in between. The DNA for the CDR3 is TGCGCCAGCAGCAATGCCGGCCCGGTAGCAGGGGAGCTGTTTTTT. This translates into CASSNAGPVAGELFF.

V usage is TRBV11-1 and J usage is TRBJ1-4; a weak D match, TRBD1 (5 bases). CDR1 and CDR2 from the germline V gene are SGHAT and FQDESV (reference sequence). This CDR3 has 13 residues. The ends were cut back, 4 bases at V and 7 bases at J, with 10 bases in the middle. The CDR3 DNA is TGTGCCAGCAGCTGGGGACTAGGTGAAAAACTGTTTTTT. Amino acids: CASSWGLGEKLFF. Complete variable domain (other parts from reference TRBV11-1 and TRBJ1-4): EAEVAQSPRYKITEKSQAVAFWCDPISGHATLYWYRQILGQGPELLVQFQDESVVDDSQLPKDRFSAERLKGVDSTLKIQPAELGDSAMYLCASSWGLGEKLFFGSGTQLSVL.

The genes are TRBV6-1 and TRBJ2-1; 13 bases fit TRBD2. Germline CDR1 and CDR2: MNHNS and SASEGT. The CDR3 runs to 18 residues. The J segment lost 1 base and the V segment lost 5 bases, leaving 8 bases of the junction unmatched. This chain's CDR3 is CASSQGPGLAGSYNEQFF. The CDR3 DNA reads TGTGCCAGCAGTCAAGGACCGGGACTAGCGGGGTCCTACAATGAGCAGTTCTTC.

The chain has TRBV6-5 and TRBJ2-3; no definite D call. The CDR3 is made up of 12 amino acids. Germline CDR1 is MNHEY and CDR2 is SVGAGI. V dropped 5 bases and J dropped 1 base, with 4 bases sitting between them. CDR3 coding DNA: TGTGCCAGCAGTCCTGGCACAGATACGCAGTATTTT. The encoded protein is CASSPGTDTQYF.

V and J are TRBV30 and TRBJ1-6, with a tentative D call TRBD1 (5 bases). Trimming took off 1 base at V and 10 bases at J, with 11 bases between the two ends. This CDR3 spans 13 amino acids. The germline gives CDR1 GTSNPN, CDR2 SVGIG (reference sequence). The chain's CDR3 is CAWSGGGNSPLHF. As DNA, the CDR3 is TGTGCCTGGAGTGGGGGCGGAAACTCACCCCTCCACTTT.

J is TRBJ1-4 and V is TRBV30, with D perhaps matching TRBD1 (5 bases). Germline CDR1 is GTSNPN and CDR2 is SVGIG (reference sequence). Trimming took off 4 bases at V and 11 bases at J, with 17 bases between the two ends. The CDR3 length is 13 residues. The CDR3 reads CAWKGAQIGKLFF. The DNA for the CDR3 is TGTGCCTGGAAAGGGGCCCAAATCGGGAAACTGTTTTTT. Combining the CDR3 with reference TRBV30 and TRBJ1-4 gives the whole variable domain SQTIHQWPATLVQPVGSPLSLECTVEGTSNPNLYWYRQAAGRGLQLLFYSVGIGQISSEVPQNLSASRPQDRQFILSSKKLLLSDSGFYLCAWKGAQIGKLFFGSGTQLSVL.

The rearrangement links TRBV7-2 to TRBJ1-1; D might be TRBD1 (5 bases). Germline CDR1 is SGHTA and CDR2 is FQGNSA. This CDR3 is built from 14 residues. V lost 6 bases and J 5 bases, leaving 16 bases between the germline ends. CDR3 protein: CASRSGPGGTEAFF. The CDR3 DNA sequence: TGTGCCAGCAGATCAGGGCCGGGTGGGACTGAAGCTTTCTTT.

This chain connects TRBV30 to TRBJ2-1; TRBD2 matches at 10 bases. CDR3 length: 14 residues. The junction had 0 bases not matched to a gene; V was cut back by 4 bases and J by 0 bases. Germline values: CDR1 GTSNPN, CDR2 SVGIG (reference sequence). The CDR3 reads CAWTSGSSYNEQFF. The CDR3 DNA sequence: TGTGCCTGGACTAGCGGGAGCTCCTACAATGAGCAGTTCTTC.

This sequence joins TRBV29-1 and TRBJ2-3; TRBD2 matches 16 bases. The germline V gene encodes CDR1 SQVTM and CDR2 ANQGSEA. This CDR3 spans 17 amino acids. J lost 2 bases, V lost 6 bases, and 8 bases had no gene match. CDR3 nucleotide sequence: TGCAGCGTGGCCGGGACTAGCGGGGGGGGGAACACAGATACGCAGTATTTT. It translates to CSVAGTSGGGNTDTQYF.

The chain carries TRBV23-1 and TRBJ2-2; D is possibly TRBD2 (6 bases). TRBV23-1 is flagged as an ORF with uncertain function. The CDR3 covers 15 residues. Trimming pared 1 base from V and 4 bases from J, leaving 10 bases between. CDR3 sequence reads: CASSQWQGGTGELFF. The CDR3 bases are TGCGCCAGCAGTCAATGGCAGGGAGGCACCGGGGAGCTGTTTTTT.

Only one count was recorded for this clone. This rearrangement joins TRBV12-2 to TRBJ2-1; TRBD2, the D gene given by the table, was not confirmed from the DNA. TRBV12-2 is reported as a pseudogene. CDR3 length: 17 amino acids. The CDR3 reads CASRSILAGGLYNEQFF. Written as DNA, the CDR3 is TGTGCAAGTCGGTCCATACTAGCGGGAGGGTTATACAATGAGCAGTTCTTC.